This TCR beta chain comes out of a study of siplizumab effects on memory and regulatory T cells. Assay used: immunoSEQ multiplex PCR; TCRdb lists only in-frame clones, some missing. The sample comprises more than 95,000 clones, 93% of which are singletons, and 0.62% rests with the top ten. V trimming: 11 bases; J trimming: 4 bases; junction bases outside the gene matches: 13. This CDR3 has 14 residues. Germline CDR1 and CDR2: SNHLY and FYNNEI. V and J are TRBV2 and TRBJ1-1, with 7 bases matching TRBD1. The receptor's source is a human donor in good health. The specimen was Tregs sorted from blood. CDR3 region: CASQPGGLGTEAFF. CDR3 nucleotide sequence: TGTGCCTCACAGCCAGGGGGTTTAGGCACTGAAGCTTTCTTT.